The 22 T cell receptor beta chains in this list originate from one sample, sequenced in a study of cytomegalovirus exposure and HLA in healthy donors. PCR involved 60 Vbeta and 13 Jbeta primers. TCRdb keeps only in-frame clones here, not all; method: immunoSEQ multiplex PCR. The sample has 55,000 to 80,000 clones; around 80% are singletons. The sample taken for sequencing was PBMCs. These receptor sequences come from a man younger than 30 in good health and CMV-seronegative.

In DNA form, the CDR3 reads TGTGCCAGCAGATTTACAGGGGATCCTGGAAACACCATATATTTT. Amino acids: CASRFTGDPGNTIYF. The rearrangement uses TRBV7-9 and TRBJ1-3; 7 positions agree with TRBD1. With V trimmed by 6 bases and J by 2 bases, 7 bases remained unmatched. Germline V CDR1 and CDR2: SEHNR, FQNEAQ (reference sequence). CDR3 size: 15 residues.

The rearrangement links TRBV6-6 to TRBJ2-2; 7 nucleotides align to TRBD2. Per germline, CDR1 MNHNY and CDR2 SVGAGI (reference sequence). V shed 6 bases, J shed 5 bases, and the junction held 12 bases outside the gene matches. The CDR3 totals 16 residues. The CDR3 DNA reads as TGTGCCAGCAGGGCCCTCCGGGAGGCGGGGACCGGGGAGCTGTTTTTT. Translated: CASRALREAGTGELFF.

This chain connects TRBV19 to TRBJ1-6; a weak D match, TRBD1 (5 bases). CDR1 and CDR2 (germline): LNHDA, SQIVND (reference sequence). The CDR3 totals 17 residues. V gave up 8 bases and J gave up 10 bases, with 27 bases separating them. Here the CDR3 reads CASGKPTVMALKSPLHF. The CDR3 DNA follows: TGTGCCAGTGGAAAACCGACAGTCATGGCTCTGAAATCACCCCTCCACTTT.

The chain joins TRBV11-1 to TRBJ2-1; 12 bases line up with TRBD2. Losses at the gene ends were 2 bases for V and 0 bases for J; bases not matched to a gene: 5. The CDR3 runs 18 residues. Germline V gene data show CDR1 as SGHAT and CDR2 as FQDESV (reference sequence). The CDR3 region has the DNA TGTGCCAGCAGCTTAAGGCTGACTAGCGGGAGCTCCTACAATGAGCAGTTCTTC. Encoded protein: CASSLRLTSGSSYNEQFF.

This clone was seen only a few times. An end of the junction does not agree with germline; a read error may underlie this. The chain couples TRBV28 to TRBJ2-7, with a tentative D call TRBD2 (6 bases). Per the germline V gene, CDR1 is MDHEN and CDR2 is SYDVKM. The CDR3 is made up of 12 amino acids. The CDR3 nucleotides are TGTGCCAGCACCCAATCTTTCGGGGGTTGGGACTTC. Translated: CASTQSFGGWDF.

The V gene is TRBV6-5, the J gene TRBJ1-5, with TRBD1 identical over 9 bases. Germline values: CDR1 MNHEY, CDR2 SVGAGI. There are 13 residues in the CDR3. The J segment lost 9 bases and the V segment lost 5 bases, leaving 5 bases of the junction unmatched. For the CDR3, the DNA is TGTGCCAGCAGTGTGGACAGGGGAAGGCCCCAGCATTTT. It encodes CASSVDRGRPQHF.

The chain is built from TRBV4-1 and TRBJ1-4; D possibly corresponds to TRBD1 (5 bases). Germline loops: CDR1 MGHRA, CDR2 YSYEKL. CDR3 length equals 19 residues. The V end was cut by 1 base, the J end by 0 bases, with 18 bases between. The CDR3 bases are TGCGCCAGCAGCCAAGTCGTTCGGACAAAAAGGACAACTAATGAAAAACTGTTTTTT. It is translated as CASSQVVRTKRTTNEKLFF.

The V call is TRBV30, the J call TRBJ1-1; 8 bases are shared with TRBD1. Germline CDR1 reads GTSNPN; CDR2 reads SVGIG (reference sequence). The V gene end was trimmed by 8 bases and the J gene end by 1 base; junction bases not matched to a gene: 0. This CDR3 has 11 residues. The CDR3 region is CAGQGNTEAFF. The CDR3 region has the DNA TGTGCCGGACAGGGGAACACTGAAGCTTTCTTT.

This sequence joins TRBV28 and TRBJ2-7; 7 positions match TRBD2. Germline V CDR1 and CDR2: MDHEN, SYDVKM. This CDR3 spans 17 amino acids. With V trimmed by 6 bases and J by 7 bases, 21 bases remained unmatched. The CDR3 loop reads CASSPLKFRAGEGEQYF. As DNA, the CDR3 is TGTGCCAGCAGCCCCCTAAAGTTTCGGGCGGGAGAGGGGGAGCAGTACTTC.

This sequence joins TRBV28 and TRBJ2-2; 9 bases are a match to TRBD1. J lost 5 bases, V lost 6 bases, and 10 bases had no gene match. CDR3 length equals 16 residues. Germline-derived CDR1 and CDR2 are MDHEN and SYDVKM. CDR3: CASRLGTGLWTGELFF. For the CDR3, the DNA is TGTGCCAGCAGGCTAGGGACAGGGCTGTGGACCGGGGAGCTGTTTTTT.

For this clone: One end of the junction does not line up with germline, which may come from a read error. The CDR3 region has the DNA TGTTCCAGCAGACCTGGGGGCCCCGGACTAGCGGGGCTCGCCGGGGAGCTGTTTTTT. Translating it yields CSSRPGGPGLAGLAGELFF. The V gene is TRBV7-9, the J gene TRBJ2-2, with 12 bases matching TRBD2. Germline-derived CDR1 and CDR2 are SEHNR and FQNEAQ (reference sequence). The CDR3 is made up of 19 amino acids.

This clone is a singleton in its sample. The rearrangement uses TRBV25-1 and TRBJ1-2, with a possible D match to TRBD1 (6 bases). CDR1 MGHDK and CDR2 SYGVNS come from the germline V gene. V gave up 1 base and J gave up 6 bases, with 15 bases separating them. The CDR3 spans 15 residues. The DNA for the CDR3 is TGTGCCAGCAGTGAATTTGGGCGACAGGATAATGGCTACACCTTC. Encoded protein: CASSEFGRQDNGYTF.

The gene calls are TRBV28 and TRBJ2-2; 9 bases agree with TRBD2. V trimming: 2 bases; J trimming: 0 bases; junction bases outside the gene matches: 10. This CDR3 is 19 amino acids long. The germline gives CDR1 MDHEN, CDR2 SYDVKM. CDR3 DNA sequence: TGTGCCAGCAGTTTAGTCTTCGGTCTAGCGGGACCGAACACCGGGGAGCTGTTTTTT. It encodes CASSLVFGLAGPNTGELFF.

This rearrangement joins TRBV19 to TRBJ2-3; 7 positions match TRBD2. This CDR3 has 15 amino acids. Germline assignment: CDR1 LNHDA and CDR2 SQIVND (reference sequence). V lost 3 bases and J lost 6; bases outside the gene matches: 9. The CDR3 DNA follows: TGTGCCAGTAGTATTGGCGGGAGTTTTTCCGATACGCAGTATTTT. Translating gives CASSIGGSFSDTQYF.

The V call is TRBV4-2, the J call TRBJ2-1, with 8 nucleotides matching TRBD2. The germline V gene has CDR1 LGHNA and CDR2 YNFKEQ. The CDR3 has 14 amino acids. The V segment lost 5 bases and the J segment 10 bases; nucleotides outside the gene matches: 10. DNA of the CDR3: TGTGCCAGCAGCTTAGCCGGGACTAGTGGCGAGCAGTTCTTC. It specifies CASSLAGTSGEQFF.

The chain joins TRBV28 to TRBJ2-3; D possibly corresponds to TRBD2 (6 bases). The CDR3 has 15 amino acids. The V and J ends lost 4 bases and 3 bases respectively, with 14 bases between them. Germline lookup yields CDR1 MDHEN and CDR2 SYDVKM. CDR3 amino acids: CASSYGGVKTDTQYF. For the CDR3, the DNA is TGTGCCAGCAGTTATGGCGGGGTCAAGACAGATACGCAGTATTTT.

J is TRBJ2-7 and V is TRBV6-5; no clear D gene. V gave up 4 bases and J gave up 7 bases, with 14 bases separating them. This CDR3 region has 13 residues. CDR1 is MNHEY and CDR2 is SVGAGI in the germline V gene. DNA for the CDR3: TGTGCCAGCAGTTCCGTCGGTTTGTTTGAGCAGTACTTC. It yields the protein CASSSVGLFEQYF.

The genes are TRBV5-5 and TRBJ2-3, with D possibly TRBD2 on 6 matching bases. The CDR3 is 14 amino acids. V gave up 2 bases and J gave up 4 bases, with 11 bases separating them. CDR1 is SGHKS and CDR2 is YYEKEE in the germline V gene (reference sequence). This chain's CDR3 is CASSFVRGSDTQYF. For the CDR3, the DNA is TGTGCCAGCAGCTTTGTGCGGGGTTCAGATACGCAGTATTTT.

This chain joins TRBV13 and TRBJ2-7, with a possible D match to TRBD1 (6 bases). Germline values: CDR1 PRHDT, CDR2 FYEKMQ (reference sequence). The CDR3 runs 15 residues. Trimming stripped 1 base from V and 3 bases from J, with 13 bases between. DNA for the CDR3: TGTGCCAGCAGCTTAGCGGGGACAAGCAGCTACGAGCAGTACTTC. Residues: CASSLAGTSSYEQYF. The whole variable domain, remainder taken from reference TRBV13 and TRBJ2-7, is AAGVIQSPRHLIKEKRETATLKCYPIPRHDTVYWYQQGPGQDPQFLISFYEKMQSDKGSIPDRFSAQQFSDYHSELNMSSLELGDSALYFCASSLAGTSSYEQYFGPGTRLTVT.

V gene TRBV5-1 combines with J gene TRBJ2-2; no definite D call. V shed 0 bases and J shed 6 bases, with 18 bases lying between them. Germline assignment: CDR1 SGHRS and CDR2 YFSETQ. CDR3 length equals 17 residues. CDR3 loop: CASSLASRRTTPGELFF. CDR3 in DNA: TGCGCCAGCAGCTTGGCCTCTAGGCGAACTACCCCCGGGGAGCTGTTTTTT. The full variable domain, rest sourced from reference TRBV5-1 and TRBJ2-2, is KAGVTQTPRYLIKTRGQQVTLSCSPISGHRSVSWYQQTPGQGLQFLFEYFSETQRNKGNFPGRFSGRQFSNSRSEMNVSTLELGDSALYLCASSLASRRTTPGELFFGEGSRLTVL.

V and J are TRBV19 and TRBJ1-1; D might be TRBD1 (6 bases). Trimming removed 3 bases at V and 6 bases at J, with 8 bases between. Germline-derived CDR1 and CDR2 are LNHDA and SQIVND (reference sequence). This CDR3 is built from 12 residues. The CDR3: CASSIQGSEAFF. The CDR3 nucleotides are TGTGCCAGTAGTATCCAGGGGTCTGAAGCTTTCTTT.

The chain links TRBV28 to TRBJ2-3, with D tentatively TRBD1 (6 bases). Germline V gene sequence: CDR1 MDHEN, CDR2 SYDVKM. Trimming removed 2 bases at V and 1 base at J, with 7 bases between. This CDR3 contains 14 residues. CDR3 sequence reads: CASSLGTRTDTQYF. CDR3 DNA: TGTGCCAGCAGTTTAGGGACACGCACAGATACGCAGTATTTT. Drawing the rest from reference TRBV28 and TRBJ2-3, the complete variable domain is DVKVTQSSRYLVKRTGEKVFLECVQDMDHENMFWYRQDPGLGLRLIYFSYDVKMKEKGDIPEGYSVSREKKERFSLILESASTNQTSMYLCASSLGTRTDTQYFGPGTRLTVL.